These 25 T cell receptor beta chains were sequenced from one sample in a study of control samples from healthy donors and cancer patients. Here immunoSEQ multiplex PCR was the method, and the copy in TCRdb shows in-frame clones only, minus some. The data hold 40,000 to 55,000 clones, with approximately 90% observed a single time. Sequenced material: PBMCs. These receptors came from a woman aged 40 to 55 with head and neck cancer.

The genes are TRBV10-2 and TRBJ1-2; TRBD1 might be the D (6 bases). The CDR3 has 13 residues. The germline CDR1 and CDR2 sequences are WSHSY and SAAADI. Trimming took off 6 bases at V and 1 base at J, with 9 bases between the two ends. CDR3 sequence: CASSEDSNYGYTF. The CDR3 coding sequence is TGCGCCAGCAGCGAGGACAGTAACTATGGCTACACCTTC.

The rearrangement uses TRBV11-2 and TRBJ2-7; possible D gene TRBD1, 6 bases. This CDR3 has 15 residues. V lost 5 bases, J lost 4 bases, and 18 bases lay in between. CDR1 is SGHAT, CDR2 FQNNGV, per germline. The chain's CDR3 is CASSPLQGSTYEQYF. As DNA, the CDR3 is TGTGCCAGCAGCCCGCTACAGGGTTCTACGTACGAGCAGTACTTC. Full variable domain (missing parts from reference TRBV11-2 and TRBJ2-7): EAGVAQSPRYKIIEKRQSVAFWCNPISGHATLYWYQQILGQGPKLLIQFQNNGVVDDSQLPKDRFSAERLKGVDSTLKIQPAKLEDSAVYLCASSPLQGSTYEQYFGPGTRLTVT.

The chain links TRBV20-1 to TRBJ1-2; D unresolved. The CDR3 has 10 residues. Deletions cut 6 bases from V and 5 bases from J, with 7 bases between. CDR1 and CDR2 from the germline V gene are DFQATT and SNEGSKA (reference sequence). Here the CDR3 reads CSAGIYGYTF. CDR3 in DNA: TGCAGTGCGGGTATTTATGGCTACACCTTC.

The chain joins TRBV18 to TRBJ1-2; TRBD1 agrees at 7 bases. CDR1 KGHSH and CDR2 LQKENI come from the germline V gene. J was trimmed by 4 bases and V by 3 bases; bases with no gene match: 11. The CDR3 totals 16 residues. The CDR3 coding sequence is TGTGCCAGCTCACCCTGGAGAGCAGGGGGAGGCTATGGCTACACCTTC. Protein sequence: CASSPWRAGGGYGYTF.

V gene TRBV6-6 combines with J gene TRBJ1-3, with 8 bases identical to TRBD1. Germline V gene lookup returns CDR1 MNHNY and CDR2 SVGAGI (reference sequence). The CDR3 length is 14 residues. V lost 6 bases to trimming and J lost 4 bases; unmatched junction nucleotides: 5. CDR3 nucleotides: TGTGCCAGCAGCCCTACAGGGGGAGGAAACACCATATATTTT. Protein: CASSPTGGGNTIYF.

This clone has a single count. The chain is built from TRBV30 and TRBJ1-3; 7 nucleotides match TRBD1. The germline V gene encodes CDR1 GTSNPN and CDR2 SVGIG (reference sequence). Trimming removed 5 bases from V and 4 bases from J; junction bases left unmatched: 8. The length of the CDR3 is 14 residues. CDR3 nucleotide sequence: TGTGCCTGGGGTCAGGGGGTTCAAGGAAACACCATATATTTT. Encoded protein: CAWGQGVQGNTIYF.

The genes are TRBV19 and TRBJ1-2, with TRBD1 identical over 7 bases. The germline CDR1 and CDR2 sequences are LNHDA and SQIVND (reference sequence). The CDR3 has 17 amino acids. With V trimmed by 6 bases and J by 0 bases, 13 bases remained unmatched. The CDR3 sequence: CASRPRTGRPSNYGYTF. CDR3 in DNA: TGTGCCAGTAGGCCAAGGACAGGTCGACCGTCTAACTATGGCTACACCTTC.

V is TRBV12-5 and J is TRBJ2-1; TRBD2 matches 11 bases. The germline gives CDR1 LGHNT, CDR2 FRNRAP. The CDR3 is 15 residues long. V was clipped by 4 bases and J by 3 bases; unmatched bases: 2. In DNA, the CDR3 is TGTGCTAGTGGTTCGGGGACTAGCGGCTACAATGAGCAGTTCTTC. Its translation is CASGSGTSGYNEQFF.

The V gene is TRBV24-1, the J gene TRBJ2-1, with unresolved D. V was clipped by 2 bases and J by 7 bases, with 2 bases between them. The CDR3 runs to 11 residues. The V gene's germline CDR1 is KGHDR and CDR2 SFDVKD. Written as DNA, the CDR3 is TGTGCCACCAGTGATTGGAATGAGCAGTTCTTC. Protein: CATSDWNEQFF.

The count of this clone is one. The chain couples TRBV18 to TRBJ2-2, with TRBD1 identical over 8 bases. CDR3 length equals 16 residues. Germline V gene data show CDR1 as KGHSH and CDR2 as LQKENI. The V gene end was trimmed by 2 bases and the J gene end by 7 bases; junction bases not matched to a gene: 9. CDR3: CASSPTGQGGVGELFF. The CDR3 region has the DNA TGTGCCAGCTCACCAACTGGACAGGGTGGCGTCGGGGAGCTGTTTTTT.

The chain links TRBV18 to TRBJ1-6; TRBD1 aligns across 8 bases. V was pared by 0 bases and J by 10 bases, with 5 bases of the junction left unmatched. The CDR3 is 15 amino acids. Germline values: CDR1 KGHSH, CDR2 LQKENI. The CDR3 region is CASSPPSGGGSPLHF. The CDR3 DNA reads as TGTGCCAGCTCACCACCGTCAGGGGGCGGATCACCCCTCCACTTT.

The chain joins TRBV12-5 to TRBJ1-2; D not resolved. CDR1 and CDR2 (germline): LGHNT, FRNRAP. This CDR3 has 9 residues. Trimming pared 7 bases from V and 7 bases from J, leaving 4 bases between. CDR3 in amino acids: CASVFGYTF. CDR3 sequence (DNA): TGTGCTAGTGTCTTTGGCTACACCTTC.

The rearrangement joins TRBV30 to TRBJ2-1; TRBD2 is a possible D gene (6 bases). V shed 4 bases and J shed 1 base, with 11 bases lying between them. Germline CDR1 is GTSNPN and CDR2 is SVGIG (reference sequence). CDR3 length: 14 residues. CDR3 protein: CAWMGLGSYNEQFF. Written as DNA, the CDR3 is TGTGCCTGGATGGGACTGGGGTCCTACAATGAGCAGTTCTTC.

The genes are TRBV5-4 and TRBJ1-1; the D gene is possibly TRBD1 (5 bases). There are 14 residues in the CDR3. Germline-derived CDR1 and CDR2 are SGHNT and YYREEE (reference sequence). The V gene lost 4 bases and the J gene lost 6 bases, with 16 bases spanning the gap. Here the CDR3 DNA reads TGTGCCAGCAGCCAATTGGGTGGGGGTTCTGAAGCTTTCTTT. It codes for CASSQLGGGSEAFF.

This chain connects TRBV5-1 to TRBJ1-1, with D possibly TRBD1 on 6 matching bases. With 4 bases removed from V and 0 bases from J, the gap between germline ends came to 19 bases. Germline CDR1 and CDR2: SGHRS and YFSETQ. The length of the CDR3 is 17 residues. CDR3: CASSRTESWTVNTEAFF. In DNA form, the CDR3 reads TGCGCCAGCAGCCGAACCGAATCCTGGACAGTGAACACTGAAGCTTTCTTT.

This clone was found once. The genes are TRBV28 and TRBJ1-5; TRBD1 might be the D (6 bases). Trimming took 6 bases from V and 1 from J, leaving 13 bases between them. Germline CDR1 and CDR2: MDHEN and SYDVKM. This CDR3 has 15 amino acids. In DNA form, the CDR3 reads TGTGCCAGCAGCTTAAGGGGGTTGAGCAATCAGCCCCAGCATTTT. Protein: CASSLRGLSNQPQHF.

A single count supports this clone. DNA of the CDR3: TGTGCCAGCAGTTTTGAAGAGGGCTTCTATAATTCACCCCTCCACTTT. Its protein product is CASSFEEGFYNSPLHF. The chain has TRBV28 and TRBJ1-6; D remains unclear. V gave up 3 bases and J gave up 3 bases, with 12 bases separating them. The CDR3 runs to 16 residues. CDR1 is MDHEN and CDR2 is SYDVKM in the germline V gene.

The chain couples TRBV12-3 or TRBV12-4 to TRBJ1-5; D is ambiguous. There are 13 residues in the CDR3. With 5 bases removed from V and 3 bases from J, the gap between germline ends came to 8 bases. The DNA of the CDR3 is TGTGCCAGCAGTCCGGGGTTCAATCAGCCCCAGCATTTT. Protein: CASSPGFNQPQHF.

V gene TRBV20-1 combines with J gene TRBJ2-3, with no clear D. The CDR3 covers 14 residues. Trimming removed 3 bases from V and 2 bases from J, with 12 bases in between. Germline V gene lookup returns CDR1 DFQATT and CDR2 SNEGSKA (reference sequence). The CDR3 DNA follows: TGCAGTGCTAGTGTTAGCCGCTCCACAGATACGCAGTATTTT. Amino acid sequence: CSASVSRSTDTQYF.

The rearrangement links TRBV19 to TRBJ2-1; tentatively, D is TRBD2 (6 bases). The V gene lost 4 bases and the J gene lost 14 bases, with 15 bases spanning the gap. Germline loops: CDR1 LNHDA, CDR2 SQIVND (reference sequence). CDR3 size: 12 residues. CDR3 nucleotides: TGTGCCAGTAGTAGCGGGGCGGGATGGGAGTTCTTC. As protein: CASSSGAGWEFF. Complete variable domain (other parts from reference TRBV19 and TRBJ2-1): DGGITQSPKYLFRKEGQNVTLSCEQNLNHDAMYWYRQDPGQGLRLIYYSQIVNDFQKGDIAEGYSVSREKKESFPLTVTSAQKNPTAFYLCASSSGAGWEFFGPGTRLTVL.

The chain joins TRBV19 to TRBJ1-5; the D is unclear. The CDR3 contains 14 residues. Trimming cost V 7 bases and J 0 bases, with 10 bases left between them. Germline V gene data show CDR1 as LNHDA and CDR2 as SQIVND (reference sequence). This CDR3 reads CASTVGNSNQPQHF. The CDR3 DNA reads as TGTGCCAGTACAGTTGGTAATAGCAATCAGCCCCAGCATTTT.

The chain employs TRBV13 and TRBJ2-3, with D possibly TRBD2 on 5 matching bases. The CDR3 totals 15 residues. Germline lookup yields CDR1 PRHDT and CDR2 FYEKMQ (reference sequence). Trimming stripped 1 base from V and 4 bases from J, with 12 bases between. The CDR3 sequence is CASSLVTGTPDTQYF. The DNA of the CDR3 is TGTGCCAGCAGCTTAGTAACGGGAACTCCAGATACGCAGTATTTT. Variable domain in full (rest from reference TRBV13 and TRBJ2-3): AAGVIQSPRHLIKEKRETATLKCYPIPRHDTVYWYQQGPGQDPQFLISFYEKMQSDKGSIPDRFSAQQFSDYHSELNMSSLELGDSALYFCASSLVTGTPDTQYFGPGTRLTVL.

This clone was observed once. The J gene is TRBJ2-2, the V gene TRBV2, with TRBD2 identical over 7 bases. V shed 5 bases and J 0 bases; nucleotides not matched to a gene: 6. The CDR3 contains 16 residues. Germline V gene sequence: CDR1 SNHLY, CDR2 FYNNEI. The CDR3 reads CASSTRAGANTGELFF. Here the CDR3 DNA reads TGTGCCAGCAGTACCCGTGCGGGAGCGAACACCGGGGAGCTGTTTTTT. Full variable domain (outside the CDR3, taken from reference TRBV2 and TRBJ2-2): EPEVTQTPSHQVTQMGQEVILRCVPISNHLYFYWYRQILGQKVEFLVSFYNNEISEKSEIFDDQFSVERPDGSNFTLKIRSTKLEDSAMYFCASSTRAGANTGELFFGEGSRLTVL.

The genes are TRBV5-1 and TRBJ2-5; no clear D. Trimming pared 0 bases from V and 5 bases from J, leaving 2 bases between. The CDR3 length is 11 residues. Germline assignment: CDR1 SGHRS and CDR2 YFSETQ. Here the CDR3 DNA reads TGCGCCAGCAGCTTGGTCGAGACCCAGTACTTC. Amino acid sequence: CASSLVETQYF.

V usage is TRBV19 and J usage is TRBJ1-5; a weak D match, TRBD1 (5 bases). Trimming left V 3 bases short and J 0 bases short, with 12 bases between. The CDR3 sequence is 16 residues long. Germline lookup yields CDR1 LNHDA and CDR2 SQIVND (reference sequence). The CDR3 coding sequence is TGTGCCAGTAGTATCCGAGGGGCGTATAGCAATCAGCCCCAGCATTTT. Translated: CASSIRGAYSNQPQHF.